Here is one T cell receptor beta chain with its context. Its antigen is still unknown. Building the TCR beta libraries relied on iRepertoire HTBI primers, and CDR3 regions underwent Arm-PCR. MiXCR, applied by TCRdb to the multiplex PCR reads, yields one record per CDR3 protein. Counted here are 430,000 or so distinct CDR3 sequences, around 20% occurring once; the ten biggest clones make up about 13%. Specified time point: persistent/refractory GD, antithyroid drugs over 5 years with positive TRAb. From PBMCs, RNA was extracted and then used to make the TCR library. The source of the sample is a study of regulatory T cells in long-lasting Graves disease. The study, taken as a whole, reports: Patients with persistent disease shared 2,741 public clonotypes, outpacing the approximately 870 shared by new patients. Persistent disease preferred TRBV28, TRBJ1-2 and TRBJ2-5; new disease, TRBV20-1 and TRBJ2-1. Graves' patients with persistent disease showed TCR diversity lower than patients newly diagnosed.

The CDR3 runs to 15 residues. From germline, CDR1 is SSHAT and CDR2 FNYEAQ (reference sequence). J lost 3 bases, V lost 5 bases, and 5 bases had no gene match. The V and J genes are TRBV7-7 and TRBJ2-1; 9 positions agree with TRBD1. The sample consisted of peripheral blood mononuclear cells (PBMCs), taken when the disease was refractory, from a patient treated with antithyroid drugs. The sequence was obtained from a female donor with Graves disease. CDR3 in DNA: TGTGCCAGCAGCCTCACAGGGGGCATCTACAATGAGCAGTTCTTC. Its protein is CASSLTGGIYNEQFF.